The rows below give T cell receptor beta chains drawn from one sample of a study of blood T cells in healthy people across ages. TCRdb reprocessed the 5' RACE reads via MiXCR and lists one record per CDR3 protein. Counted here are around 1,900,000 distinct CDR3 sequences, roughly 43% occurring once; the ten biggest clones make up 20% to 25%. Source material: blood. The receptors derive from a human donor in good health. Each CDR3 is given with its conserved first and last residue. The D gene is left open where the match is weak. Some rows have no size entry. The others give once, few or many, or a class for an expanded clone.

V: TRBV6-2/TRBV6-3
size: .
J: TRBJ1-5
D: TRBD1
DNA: TGTGCCAGCAGGGGGGACAGGGCTTTCAATCAGCCCCAGCATTTT
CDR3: CASRGDRAFNQPQHF

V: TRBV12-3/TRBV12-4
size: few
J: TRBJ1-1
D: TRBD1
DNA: TGTGCCAGCAGTCGGACAGGAGAGAACACTGAAGCTTTCTTT
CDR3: CASSRTGENTEAFF

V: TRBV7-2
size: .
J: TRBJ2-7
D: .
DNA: TGTGCCAGCAGCTTAGAGGCGGGACCGGTCTACGAGCAGTACTTC
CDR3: CASSLEAGPVYEQYF

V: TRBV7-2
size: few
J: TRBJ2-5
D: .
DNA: TGTGCCAGCAGCTTCTACACCGAAGAGACCCAGTACTTC
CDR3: CASSFYTEETQYF

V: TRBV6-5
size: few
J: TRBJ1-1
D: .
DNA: TGTGCCAGCTATCACCCAGGGTCGGGGGGGGCTTTCTTT
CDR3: CASYHPGSGGAFF

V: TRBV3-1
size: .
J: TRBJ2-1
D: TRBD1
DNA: TGTGCCAGCAGCTCAAGACCGGCCGGGACAGGGTTAAATGAGCAGTTCTTC
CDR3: CASSSRPAGTGLNEQFF

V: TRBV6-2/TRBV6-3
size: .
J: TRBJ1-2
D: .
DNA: TGTGCCAGCAGGATCCTGTCAAGGAGCTACACCTTC
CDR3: CASRILSRSYTF

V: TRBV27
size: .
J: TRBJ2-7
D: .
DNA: TGTGCCAGCAAAACCCGGGCGCTTTCCTACGAGCAGTACTTC
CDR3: CASKTRALSYEQYF

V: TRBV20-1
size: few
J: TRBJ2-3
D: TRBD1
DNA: TGCAGTGCTCCTCGGACAGGCGTCCCTACGGATACGCAGTATTTT
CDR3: CSAPRTGVPTDTQYF

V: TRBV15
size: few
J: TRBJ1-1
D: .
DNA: TGTGCCACCAGCAGAGACCTTGGCCAAGGGAACACTGAAGCTTTCTTT
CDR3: CATSRDLGQGNTEAFF

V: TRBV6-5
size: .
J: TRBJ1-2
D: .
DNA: TGTGCCAGCAGTTCCGAGACATGGAACGGCTACACCTTC
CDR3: CASSSETWNGYTF

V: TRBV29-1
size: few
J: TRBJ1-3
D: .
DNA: TGCAGCGTTTCGATGAGCTCTGGAAACACCATATATTTT
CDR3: CSVSMSSGNTIYF

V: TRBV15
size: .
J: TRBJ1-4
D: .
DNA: TGTGCCACCAGCACCCGAACCGGGACAATTAATGAAAAACTGTTTTTT
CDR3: CATSTRTGTINEKLFF

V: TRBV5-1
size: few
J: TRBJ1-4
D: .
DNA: TGCGCCAGCAGAATTGCCGGGACCGGCCGAGAAAAACTGTTTTTT
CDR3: CASRIAGTGREKLFF